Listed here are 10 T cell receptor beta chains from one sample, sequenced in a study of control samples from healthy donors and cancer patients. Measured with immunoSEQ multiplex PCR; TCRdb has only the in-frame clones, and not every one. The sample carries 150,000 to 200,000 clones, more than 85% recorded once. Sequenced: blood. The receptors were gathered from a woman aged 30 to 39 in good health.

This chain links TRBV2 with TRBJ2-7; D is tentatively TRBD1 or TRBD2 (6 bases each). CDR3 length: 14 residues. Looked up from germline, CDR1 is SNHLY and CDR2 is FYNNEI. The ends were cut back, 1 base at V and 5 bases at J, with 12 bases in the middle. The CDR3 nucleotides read TGTGCCAGCAGTGAAGTGGGGGGCAGGGACGAGCAGTACTTC. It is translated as CASSEVGGRDEQYF.

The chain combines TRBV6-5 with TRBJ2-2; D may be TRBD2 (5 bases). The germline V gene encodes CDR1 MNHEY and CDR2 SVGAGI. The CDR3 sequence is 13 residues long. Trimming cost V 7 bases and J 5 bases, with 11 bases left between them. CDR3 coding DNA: TGTGCCAGCACCCGAGGGTTTACCGGGGAGCTGTTTTTT. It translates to CASTRGFTGELFF.

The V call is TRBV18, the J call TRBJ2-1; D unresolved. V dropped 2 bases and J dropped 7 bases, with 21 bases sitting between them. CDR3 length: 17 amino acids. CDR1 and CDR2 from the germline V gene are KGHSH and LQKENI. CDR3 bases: TGTGCCAGCTCACCATCAGTTGGCGGTAGGGCCGGTAATGAGCAGTTCTTC. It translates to CASSPSVGGRAGNEQFF.

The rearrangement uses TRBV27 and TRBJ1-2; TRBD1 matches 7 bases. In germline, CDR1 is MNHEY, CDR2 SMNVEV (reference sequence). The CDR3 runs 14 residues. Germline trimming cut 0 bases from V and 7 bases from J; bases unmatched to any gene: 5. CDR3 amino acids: CASSLSARGSGYTF. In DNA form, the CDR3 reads TGTGCCAGCAGTTTATCGGCCAGGGGGAGTGGCTACACCTTC.

Written as DNA, the CDR3 is TGTGCCAGCAGCCATTTTCCCCCTCCAAACAGGGGCCTGAATGAGCAGTTCTTC. Its translation: CASSHFPPPNRGLNEQFF. The rearrangement joins TRBV7-8 to TRBJ2-1; 7 bases fit TRBD1. The CDR3 is 18 amino acids. J lost 7 bases, V lost 5 bases, and 20 bases had no gene match. CDR1 SGHVS and CDR2 FQNEAQ come from the germline V gene.

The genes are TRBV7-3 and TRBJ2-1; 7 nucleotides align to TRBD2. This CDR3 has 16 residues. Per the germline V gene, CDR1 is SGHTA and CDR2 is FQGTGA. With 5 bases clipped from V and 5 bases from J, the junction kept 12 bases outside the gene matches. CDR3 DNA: TGTGCCAGCAGCCTAGTGCCACTAGCGCGGGACAATGAGCAGTTCTTC. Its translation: CASSLVPLARDNEQFF.

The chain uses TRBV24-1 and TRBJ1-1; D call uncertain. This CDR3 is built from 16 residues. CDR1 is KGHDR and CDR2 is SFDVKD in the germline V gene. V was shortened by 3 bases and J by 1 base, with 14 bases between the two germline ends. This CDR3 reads CATSDLPMGKNTEAFF. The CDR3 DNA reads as TGTGCCACCAGTGATCTCCCAATGGGGAAGAACACTGAAGCTTTCTTT.

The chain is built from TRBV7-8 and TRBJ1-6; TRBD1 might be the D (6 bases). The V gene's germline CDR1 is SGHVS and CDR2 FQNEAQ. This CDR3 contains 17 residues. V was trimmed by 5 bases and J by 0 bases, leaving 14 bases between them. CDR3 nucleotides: TGTGCCAGCAGCCTAAATCAGGGGAGCTCCTATAATTCACCCCTCCACTTT. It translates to CASSLNQGSSYNSPLHF.

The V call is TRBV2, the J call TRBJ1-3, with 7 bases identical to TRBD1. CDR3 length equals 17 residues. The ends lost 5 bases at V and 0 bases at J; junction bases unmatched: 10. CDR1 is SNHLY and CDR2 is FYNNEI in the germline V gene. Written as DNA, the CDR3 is TGTGCCAGCAGTTGGGAGGGACAGAGGGCCTCTGGAAACACCATATATTTT. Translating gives CASSWEGQRASGNTIYF.

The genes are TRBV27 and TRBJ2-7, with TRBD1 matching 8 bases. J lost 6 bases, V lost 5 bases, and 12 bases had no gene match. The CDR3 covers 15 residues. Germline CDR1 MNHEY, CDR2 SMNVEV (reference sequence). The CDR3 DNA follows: TGTGCCAGCAGTCCCCGACAGGGGCTCCCGGGCGAGCAGTACTTC. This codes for CASSPRQGLPGEQYF.